These T cell receptor beta chains were read from a single sample in a study of blood T cell repertoires in COVID-19. Generated by immunoSEQ multiplex PCR, the TCRdb table keeps only in-frame clones and is missing some. The sample has approximately 330,000 clones; approximately 88% are singletons. Sequences were obtained from peripheral blood. All receptors come from a man aged 30 to 39 with COVID-19, enrolled during active disease. The CDR3 runs from the conserved cysteine through the conserved F or W. Where a row states a size, it is once, few, many or the class of an expanded clone; other rows omit it.

v_call clone_size cdr3_aa
TRBV7-9 . CASSTATGLAGVEQFF
TRBV7-9 . CASSFVGGSNEQFF
TRBV19 . CASSIGDSLNTEAFF
TRBV3-1/TRBV3-2 . CASSQDPRFQIYGYTF
TRBV19 . CASSTLRDTDTQYF
TRBV28 . CASSWGGYNEQFF
TRBV6-2/TRBV6-3 once CASSYDSYNSNQPQHF
TRBV18 . CASSPGFTGELFF
TRBV7-8 . CASSTDQVDYGYTF
TRBV19 . CASSMDRGQRTDTQYF
TRBV24-1 . CATSDDGSNYGYTF
TRBV9 . CASSSPGQAYEQYF
TRBV28 . CASSLRQGNGGYTF
TRBV5-3 . CARSLGTANYGYTF
TRBV7-9 . CASSSLVGGDGYTF
TRBV19 . CASSSYRTGFSYEQYF
TRBV19 . CASSYGTGLAYEQYF
TRBV6-2/TRBV6-3 . CASSYSTGQGLSYEQYF
TRBV13 once CASSRPGLARNEQFF